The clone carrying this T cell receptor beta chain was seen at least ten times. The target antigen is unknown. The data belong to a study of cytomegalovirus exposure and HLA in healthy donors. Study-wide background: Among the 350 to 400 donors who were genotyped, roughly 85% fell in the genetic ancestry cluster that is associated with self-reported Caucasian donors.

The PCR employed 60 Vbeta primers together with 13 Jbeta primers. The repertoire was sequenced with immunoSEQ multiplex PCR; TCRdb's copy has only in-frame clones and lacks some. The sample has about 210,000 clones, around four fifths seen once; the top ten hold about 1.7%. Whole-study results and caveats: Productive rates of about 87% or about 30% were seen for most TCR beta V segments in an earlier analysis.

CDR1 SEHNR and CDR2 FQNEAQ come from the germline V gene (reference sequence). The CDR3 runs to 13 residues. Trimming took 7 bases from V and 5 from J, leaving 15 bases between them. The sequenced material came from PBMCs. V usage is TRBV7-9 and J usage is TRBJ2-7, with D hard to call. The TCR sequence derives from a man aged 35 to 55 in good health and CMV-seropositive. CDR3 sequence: CASTDPASDEQYF. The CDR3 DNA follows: TGTGCCAGCACCGACCCTGCTAGTGACGAGCAGTACTTC.